Sequencing of this TCR beta chain was carried out in a study of T cell changes during pregnancy in multiple sclerosis. The ends lost 0 bases at V and 0 bases at J; junction bases unmatched: 4. Germline loops: CDR1 LGHNT, CDR2 FRNRAP. The CDR3 totals 16 residues. TCRdb keeps only in-frame clones here, not all; method: immunoSEQ multiplex PCR. This sample has under 80,000 clones; roughly 86% occur once, and the top ten carry under 2%. The sample in question was peripheral blood, obtained in the first trimester of pregnancy. This TCR was sampled from a female donor with multiple sclerosis, enrolled in a pregnancy study. This chain joins TRBV12-5 and TRBJ1-1; the match to TRBD1 covers 7 bases. The CDR3: CASGLVLGTVNTEAFF. The CDR3 bases are TGTGCTAGTGGTTTGGTACTAGGGACAGTGAACACTGAAGCTTTCTTT.